This entry is about one T cell receptor (beta chain). This entry comes from a study of blood T cell repertoires in COVID-19. For the study at large: Acute and convalescent COVID-19 samples came from the United States, Italy and Spain. The analysed material was cDNA or gDNA that came from T cells, B-cell-depleted T cells, or PBMCs.

CDR1 MDHEN and CDR2 SYDVKM come from the germline V gene. J gave up 6 bases and V 8 bases, and 13 bases lay outside the gene matches. CDR3 size: 15 residues. Methods used by the authors: Amplifying reference gene primers gave estimates of nucleated cell counts. The method was immunoSEQ multiplex PCR; TCRdb's version includes in-frame clones alone and lacks a portion of them. V and J calls and clone size are given by that table; D and trimming were obtained from the DNA. The table includes some 21,000 clones, roughly four fifths detected once. The source material was peripheral blood. This clonotype was sampled from a human donor in a cohort sampled during active or convalescent COVID-19. The V call is TRBV28, the J call TRBJ1-5; 7 nucleotides agree with TRBD1. CDR3 sequence: CASGAMDRKSQPQHF. CDR3 DNA sequence: TGTGCCAGCGGCGCAATGGACAGGAAATCTCAGCCCCAGCATTTT.